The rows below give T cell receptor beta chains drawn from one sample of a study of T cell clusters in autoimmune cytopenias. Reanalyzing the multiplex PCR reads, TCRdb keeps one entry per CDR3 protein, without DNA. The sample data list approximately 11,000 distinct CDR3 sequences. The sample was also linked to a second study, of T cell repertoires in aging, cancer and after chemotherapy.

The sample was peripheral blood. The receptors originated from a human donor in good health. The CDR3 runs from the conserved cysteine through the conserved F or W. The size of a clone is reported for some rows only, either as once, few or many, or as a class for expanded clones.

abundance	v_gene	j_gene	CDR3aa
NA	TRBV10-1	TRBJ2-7	CASSLDRREQYF
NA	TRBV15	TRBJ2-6	CATSRARGLFVGANVLTF
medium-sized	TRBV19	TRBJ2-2	CASSIYSYTGELFF
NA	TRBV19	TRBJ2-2	CASSPRVQGTAGELFF
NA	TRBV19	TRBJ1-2	CASSPQGANYGYTF
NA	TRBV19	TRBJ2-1	CASSISPGGYNEQFF
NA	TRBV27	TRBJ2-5	CASSLGQGALETQYF
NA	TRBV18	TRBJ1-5	CASSQQTGQGNQPQHF
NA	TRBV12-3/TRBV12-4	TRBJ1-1	CASGVLNTEAFF
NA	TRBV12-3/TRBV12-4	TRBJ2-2	CPRERLNTGELFF
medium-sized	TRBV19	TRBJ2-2	CASSLRLTGELFF
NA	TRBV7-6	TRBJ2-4	CAILRREQAKNIQYF
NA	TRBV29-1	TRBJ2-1	CSVDGGASVTYNEQFF
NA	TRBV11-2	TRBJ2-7	CASSDIAGGGREQYF
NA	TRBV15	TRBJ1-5	CATSRDRGISQPQHF
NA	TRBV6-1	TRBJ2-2	CAIGQGAFINTGELFF
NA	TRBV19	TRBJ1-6	CASSGAWNSPLHF
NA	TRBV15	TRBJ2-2	CATSSLETGNTGELFF
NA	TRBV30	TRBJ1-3	CAWSPGLSGNTIYF
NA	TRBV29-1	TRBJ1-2	CSGGPLQGRYGYTF
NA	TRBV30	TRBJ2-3	CAWSGLTLRTTDTQYF
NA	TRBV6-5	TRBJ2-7	CASSHGYGVDEQYF
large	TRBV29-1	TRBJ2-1	CSVVPGGNEQFF
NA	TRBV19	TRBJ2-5	CASRRGRQETQYF
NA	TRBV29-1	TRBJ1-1	CSVTPGGDTEAFF
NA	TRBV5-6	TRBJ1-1	CASSTGKNTEAFF
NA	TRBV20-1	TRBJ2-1	CSARGTGAYNEQFF
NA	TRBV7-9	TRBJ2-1	CASSLDLGEQFF
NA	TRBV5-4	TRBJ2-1	CASSLGHLLPNEQFF
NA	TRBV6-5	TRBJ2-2	CASTPSGGGNTGELFF
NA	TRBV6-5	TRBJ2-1	CASRSTGGPYNEQFF
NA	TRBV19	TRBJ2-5	CASSTGTDYCVETQYF
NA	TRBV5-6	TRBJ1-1	CASSRSGTAIEAFF
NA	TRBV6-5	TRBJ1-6	CASSLGVGPSPLHF
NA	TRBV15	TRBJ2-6	CATSRGWQGTGANVLTF
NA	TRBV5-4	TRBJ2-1	CASLRDSSYNEQFF
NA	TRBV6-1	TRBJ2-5	CASSRQYQETQYF
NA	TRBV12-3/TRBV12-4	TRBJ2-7	CASSPREIGTEQYF
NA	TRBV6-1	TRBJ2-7	CASSPGLGAYYEQYF
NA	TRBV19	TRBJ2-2	CASSTDTYTGELFF
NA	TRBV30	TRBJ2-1	CAWSYGLGNNEQFF
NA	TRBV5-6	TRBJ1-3	CASSLGPLASGNTIYF
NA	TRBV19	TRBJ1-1	CASSKPRDLMNTEAFF